This paragraph covers one T cell receptor beta chain sequence. Its matching antigen is unknown. This sample was taken from a study of cytomegalovirus exposure and HLA in healthy donors. Germline loops: CDR1 SEHNR, CDR2 FQNEAQ (reference sequence). The CDR3 loop spans 15 amino acids. J was trimmed by 3 bases and V by 2 bases; bases with no gene match: 4. Findings and limits, study-wide: Cytomegalovirus association was listed for approximately 150 TCR beta chains. The majority of TCR sequences were rare, yet some public TCRs appeared in many donors. Researchers reported in a later analysis that common viral pathogens appeared linked to several top clusters. In vitro experiments confirmed that three CMV-associated chains were specific for CMV antigens.

With 60 Vbeta and 13 Jbeta primers, the PCR was carried out. Some clones are missing from TCRdb's copy, which holds only in-frame ones; the method was immunoSEQ multiplex PCR. The sample consists of almost 200,000 clones, 85% of them appearing once. Sequencing was done on a sample of PBMCs. V usage is TRBV7-9 and J usage is TRBJ2-3; 8 nucleotides agree with TRBD1. The sequence derives from a woman between 50 and 59 years old in good health and CMV-seronegative. CDR3 sequence reads: CASSLYQGATDTQYF. The CDR3 DNA is TGTGCCAGCAGCTTATATCAGGGGGCAACAGATACGCAGTATTTT.